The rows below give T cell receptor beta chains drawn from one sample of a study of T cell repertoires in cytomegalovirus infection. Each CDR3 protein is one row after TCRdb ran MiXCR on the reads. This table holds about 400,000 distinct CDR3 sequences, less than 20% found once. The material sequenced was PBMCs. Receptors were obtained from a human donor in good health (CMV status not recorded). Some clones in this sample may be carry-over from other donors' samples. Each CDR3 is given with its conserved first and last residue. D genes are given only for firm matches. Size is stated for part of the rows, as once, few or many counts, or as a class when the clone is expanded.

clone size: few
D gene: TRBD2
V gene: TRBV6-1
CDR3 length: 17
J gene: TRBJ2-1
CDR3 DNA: TGTGCCAGCAGTGAACTGGGACTAGCGGGAGGGGTCAATGAGCAGTTCTTC
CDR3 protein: CASSELGLAGGVNEQFF

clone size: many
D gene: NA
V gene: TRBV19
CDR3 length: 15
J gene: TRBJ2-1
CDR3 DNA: TGTGCCAGTAGTTCTTGGACAGACGGTAACAATGAGCAGTTCTTC
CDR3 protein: CASSSWTDGNNEQFF

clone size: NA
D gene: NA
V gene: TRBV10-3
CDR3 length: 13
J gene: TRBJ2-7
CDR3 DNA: TGTGCCTCACACGGAACAGTCTCCTACGAGCAGTACTTC
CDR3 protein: CASHGTVSYEQYF

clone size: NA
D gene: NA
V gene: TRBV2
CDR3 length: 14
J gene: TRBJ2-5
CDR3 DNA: TGTGCCAGCGGTCAGGGGCAGCCCCAAGAGACCCAGTACTTC
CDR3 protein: CASGQGQPQETQYF

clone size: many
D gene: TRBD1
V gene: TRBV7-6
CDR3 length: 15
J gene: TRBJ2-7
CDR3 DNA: TGTGCCAGCAGCTTAGCCGGGACAGGATCCTACGAGCAGTACTTC
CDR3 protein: CASSLAGTGSYEQYF

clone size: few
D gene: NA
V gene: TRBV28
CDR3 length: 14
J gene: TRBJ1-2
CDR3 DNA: TGTGCCAGCAGTTTTACAGGGCCCCGGTATGGCTACACCTTC
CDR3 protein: CASSFTGPRYGYTF

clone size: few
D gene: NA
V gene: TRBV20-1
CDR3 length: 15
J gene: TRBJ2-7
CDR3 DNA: TGCAGTGCTAGCGGGGGGCCAGGGGGATCCTACGAGCAGTACTTC
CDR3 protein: CSASGGPGGSYEQYF

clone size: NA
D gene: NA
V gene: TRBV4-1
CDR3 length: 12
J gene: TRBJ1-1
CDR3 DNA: TGCGCCAGCAGCCAAGCCGGCCCCGAAGCTTTCTTT
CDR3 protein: CASSQAGPEAFF

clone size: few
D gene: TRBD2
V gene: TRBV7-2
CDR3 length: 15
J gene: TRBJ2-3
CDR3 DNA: TGTGCCAGCAGCCAGACTAGCATGGGGCCGGATACGCAGTATTTT
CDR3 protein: CASSQTSMGPDTQYF

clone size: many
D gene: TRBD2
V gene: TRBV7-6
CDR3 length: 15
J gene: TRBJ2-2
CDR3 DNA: TGTGCCACCTCGTTGATCGCGGGGGACACCGGGGAGCTGTTTTTT
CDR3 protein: CATSLIAGDTGELFF

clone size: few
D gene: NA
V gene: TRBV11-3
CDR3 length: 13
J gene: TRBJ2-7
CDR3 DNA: TGTGCCAGCCAGGACGGGCCAAATGCGGAACAGTACTTC
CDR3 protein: CASQDGPNAEQYF

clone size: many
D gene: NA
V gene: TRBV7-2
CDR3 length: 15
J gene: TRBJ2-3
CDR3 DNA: TGTGCCAGCAGCTCAACAGGGAGATATACAGATACGCAGTATTTT
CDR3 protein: CASSSTGRYTDTQYF

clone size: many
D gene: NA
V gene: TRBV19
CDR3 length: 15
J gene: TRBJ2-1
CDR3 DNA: TGTGCCAGTAGTATCCTAGACAGGGAGGGAACCGATCAGTTCTTC
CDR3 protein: CASSILDREGTDQFF

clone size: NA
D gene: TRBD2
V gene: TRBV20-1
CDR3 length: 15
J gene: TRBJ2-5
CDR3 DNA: TGCAGTGCTAGACTAGCGGGCCTGGGGGGAGAGACCCAGTACTTC
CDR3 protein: CSARLAGLGGETQYF

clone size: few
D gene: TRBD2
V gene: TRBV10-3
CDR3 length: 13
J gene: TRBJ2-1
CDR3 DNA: TGTGCCGCTAGCGGGGGGGCCATCTATGAGCAGTTCTTC
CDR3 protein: CAASGGAIYEQFF

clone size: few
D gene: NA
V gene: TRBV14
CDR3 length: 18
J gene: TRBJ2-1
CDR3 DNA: TGTGCCAGCAGCGAAGACCGGGGTTTTGCAGGGGACGATAATGAGCAGTTCTTC
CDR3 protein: CASSEDRGFAGDDNEQFF

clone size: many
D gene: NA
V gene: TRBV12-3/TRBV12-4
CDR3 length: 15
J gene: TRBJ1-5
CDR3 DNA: TGTGCCAGCAGTGGGCCGACAGGTAGCAATCAGCCCCAGCATTTT
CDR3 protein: CASSGPTGSNQPQHF

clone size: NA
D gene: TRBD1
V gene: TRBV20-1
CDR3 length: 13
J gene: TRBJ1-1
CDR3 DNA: TGCAGTGCTGGACAGGGCCTAAACACTGAAGCTTTCTTT
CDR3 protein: CSAGQGLNTEAFF

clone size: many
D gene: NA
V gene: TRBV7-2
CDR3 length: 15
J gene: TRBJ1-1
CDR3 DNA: TGTGCCAGCAGCTTGCGACCCGGCCAAGGCTCTGAAGCTTTCTTT
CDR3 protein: CASSLRPGQGSEAFF

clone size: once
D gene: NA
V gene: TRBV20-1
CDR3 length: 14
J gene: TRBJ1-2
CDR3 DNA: TGCAGTGCTAGACCCCGACCCACTAACTATGGCTACACCTTC
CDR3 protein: CSARPRPTNYGYTF

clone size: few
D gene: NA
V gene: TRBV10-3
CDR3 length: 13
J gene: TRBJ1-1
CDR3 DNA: TGTGCCATCAGTGAATTGGACAAGAGTGAAGCTTTCTTT
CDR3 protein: CAISELDKSEAFF

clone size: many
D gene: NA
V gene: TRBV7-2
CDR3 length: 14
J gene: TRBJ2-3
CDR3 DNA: TGTGCCAGCAGCCCGCAGCGGGGCACAGATACGCAGTATTTT
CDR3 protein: CASSPQRGTDTQYF

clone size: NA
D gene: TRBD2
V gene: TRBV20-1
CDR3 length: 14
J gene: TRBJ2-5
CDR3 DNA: TGCAGTGCTCTGCTAGCGGGAGTCGGAGAGACCCAGTACTTC
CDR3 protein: CSALLAGVGETQYF

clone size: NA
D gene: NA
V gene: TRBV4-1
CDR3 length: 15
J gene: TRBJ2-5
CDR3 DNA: TGCGCCAGCAGCCCCGTCTGGCGGTACCAAGAGACCCAGTACTTC
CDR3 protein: CASSPVWRYQETQYF

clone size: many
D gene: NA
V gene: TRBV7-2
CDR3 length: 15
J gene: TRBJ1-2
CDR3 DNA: TGTGCCAGCAGCTTAGGACCCGGAACTCCCTATGGCTACACCTTC
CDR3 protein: CASSLGPGTPYGYTF

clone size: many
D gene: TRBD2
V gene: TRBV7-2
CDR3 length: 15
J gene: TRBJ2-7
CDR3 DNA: TGTGCCAGCAGCCGAGGACTAGCGGGGGCCTACGAGCAGTACTTC
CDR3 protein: CASSRGLAGAYEQYF

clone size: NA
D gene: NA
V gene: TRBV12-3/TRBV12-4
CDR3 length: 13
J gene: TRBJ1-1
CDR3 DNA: TGTGCCAGCAGTTTAGACAGAGTCACTGAAGCTTTCTTT
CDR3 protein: CASSLDRVTEAFF

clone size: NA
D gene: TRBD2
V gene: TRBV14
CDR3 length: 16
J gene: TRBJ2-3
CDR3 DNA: TGTGCCAGCAGCCCTGCCGGGACTAGCGGAACAGATACGCAGTATTTT
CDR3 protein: CASSPAGTSGTDTQYF

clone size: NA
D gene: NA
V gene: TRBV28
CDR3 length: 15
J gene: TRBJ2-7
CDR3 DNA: TGTGCCAGCACGTCTCCCGGGGACACAACCTACGAGCAGTACTTC
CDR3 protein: CASTSPGDTTYEQYF

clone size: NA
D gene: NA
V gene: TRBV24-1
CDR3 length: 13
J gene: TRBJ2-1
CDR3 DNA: TGTGCCACCAGTGATCGGACAGTTAACTTGCAGTTCTTC
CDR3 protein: CATSDRTVNLQFF

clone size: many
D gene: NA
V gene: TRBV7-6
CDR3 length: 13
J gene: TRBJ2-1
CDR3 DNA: TGTGCCAGCAGCTCCCAGGGCCCCAATGAGCAGTTCTTC
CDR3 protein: CASSSQGPNEQFF

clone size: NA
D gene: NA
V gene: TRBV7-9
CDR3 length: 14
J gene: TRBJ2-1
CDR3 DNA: TGTGCCAGCAGCTCAGAGCGGGACACTAATGAGCAGTTCTTC
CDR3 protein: CASSSERDTNEQFF

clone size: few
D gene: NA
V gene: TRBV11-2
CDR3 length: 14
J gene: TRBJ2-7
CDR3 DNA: TGTGCCAGCAGCGCTGGTGGGGGGGCTTACGAGCAGTACTTC
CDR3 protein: CASSAGGGAYEQYF

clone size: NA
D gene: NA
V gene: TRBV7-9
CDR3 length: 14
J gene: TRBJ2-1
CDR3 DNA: TGTGCCAGCAGCCCTCGAGGGCCGTCAATTGAGCAGTTCTTC
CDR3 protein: CASSPRGPSIEQFF

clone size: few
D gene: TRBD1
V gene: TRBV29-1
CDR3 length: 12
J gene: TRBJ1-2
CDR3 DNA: TGCAGCGCTATGGGACAGGGATATGGCTACACCTTC
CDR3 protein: CSAMGQGYGYTF

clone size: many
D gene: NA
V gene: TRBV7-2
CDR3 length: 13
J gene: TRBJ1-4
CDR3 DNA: TGTGCCAGCAGTCTGGACCCCCGGGAAAAACTGTTTTTT
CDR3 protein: CASSLDPREKLFF

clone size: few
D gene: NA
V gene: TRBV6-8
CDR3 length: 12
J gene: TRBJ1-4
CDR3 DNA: TGTGCCACCGCCCTACAGGGTGAAAAACTGTTTTTT
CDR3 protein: CATALQGEKLFF

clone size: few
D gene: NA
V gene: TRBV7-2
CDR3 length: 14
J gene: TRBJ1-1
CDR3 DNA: TGTGCCAGCAGCTTAGTCAGCGCCCAAACTGAAGCTTTCTTT
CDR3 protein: CASSLVSAQTEAFF

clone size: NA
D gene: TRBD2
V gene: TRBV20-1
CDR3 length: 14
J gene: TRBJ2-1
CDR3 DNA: TGCAGTGCTACGCGGGAGGCCGTTAACTATGAGCAGTTCTTC
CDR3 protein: CSATREAVNYEQFF

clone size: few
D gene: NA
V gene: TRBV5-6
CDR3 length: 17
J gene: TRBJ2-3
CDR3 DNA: TGTGCCAGCAGCTCAGTCGTGAGAAGGACAGGCACAGATACGCAGTATTTT
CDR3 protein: CASSSVVRRTGTDTQYF

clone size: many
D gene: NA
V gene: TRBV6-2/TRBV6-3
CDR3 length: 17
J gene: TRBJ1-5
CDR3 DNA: TGTGCCAGCAGCCGCCCTCGCGGAGAGTATAGCAATCAGCCCCAGCATTTT
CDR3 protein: CASSRPRGEYSNQPQHF

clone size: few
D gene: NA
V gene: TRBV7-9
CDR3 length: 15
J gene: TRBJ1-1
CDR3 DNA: TGTGCCAGCAGCTTATTTACAGCTATGAACACTGAAGCTTTCTTT
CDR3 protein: CASSLFTAMNTEAFF